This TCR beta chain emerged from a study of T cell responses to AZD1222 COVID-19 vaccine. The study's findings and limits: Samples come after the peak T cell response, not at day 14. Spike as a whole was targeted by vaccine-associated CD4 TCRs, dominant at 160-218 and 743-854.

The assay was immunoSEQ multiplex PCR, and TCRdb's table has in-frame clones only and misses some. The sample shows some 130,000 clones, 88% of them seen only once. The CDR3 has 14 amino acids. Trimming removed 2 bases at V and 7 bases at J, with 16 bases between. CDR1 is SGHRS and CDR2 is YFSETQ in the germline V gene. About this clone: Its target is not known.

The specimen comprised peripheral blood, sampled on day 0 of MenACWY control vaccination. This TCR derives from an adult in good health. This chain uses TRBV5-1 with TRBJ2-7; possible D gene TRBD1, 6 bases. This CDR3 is CASSLQGQAREQYF. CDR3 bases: TGCGCCAGCAGCTTACAGGGCCAAGCAAGGGAGCAGTACTTC.